These T cell receptor beta chains were read from a single sample in a study of identical twins. MiXCR, run by TCRdb on the 5' RACE reads, gives a single entry per CDR3 protein. The repertoire consists of about 570,000 distinct CDR3 sequences, with approximately 9.6% occurring once and the leading ten covering under 3.5%. The data were also submitted as part of a second study, on yellow fever vaccine responses in identical twins.

Sequencing was performed on PBMCs. These receptors were taken from a woman between 18 and 30 years old in good health. CDR3s include the opening cysteine and the closing phenylalanine or tryptophan. A D gene is named only where the DNA matches it firmly. Only some rows state a clone size, as once, few, many or a class for expanded clones.

TRBJ2-1 many TRBD2 TRBV28 TGTGCCAGCAGACCTTCGGGACTAAATCACTACGATGAGCAGTTCTTC CASRPSGLNHYDEQFF
TRBJ2-2 few - TRBV20-1 TGCAGTGCTAGAGATCGCAGGGGGGGAAACACCGGGGAGCTGTTTTTT CSARDRRGGNTGELFF
TRBJ2-7 few - TRBV7-3 TGTGCCAGCAGCTTAACCGGGTTCGGCGAGCAGTACTTC CASSLTGFGEQYF
TRBJ2-7 few - TRBV15 TGTGCCACCAGCAGGGAGGACAGCACCTACGAGCAGTACTTC CATSREDSTYEQYF
TRBJ2-7 few - TRBV4-3 TGCGCCAGCAGCCAGGCACGAAGGGGCAACTACGAGCAGTACTTC CASSQARRGNYEQYF
TRBJ1-5 - TRBD1 TRBV20-1 TGCAGTGCTACGACAGGGTATAGCAATCAGCCCCAGCATTTT CSATTGYSNQPQHF
TRBJ2-7 many - TRBV20-1 TGCAGTGCTAGTTCTGGGGTGAACTACGAGCAGTACTTC CSASSGVNYEQYF
TRBJ2-4 few TRBD2 TRBV12-3/TRBV12-4 TGTGCCAGCAGTTCTCATAGAACTAGCGGCAAAAACATTCAGTACTTC CASSSHRTSGKNIQYF
TRBJ2-3 - TRBD2 TRBV10-3 TGTGCCACCACGCCAAGGGTATCAGCGGGGGTCACAGATACGCAGTATTTT CATTPRVSAGVTDTQYF
TRBJ1-5 few - TRBV20-1 TGCAGTGCTAAAGGGACAATCCCCAATCAGCCCCAGCATTTT CSAKGTIPNQPQHF
TRBJ1-1 few - TRBV12-3/TRBV12-4 TGTGCCAGCAGTTTAGAAAGGGGCACTGAAGCTTTCTTT CASSLERGTEAFF
TRBJ2-5 few - TRBV29-1 TGCAGCGTTGAAGTCCCGACTGGGGAGACCCAGTACTTC CSVEVPTGETQYF
TRBJ2-1 - - TRBV2 TGTGCCAGCAGCCAGGTACTAGCTCCCGACAATGAGCAGTTCTTC CASSQVLAPDNEQFF
TRBJ2-1 - TRBD2 TRBV10-3 TGTGCCATCAGGGGAGCAACTAGCGGGTTTTACAATGAGCAGTTCTTC CAIRGATSGFYNEQFF
TRBJ2-1 - TRBD2 TRBV5-1 TGCGCCAGCAGCTTGGGTCTCAAGAGCGGGGGGGACCACAATGAGCAGTTCTTC CASSLGLKSGGDHNEQFF
TRBJ2-1 - - TRBV2 TGTGCCAGCAGTGAACAGGGCTTTCAGGCGTTCTTC CASSEQGFQAFF
TRBJ2-4 few TRBD1 TRBV28 TGTGCCAGCAACAAAAGGGACAGGTCATTAGCCAAAAACATTCAGTACTTC CASNKRDRSLAKNIQYF
TRBJ2-3 few - TRBV5-1 TGCGCCAGCAGCTTCCGGGGGCGTATCGGGACAGATACGCAGTATTTT CASSFRGRIGTDTQYF
TRBJ2-7 - TRBD2 TRBV2 TGTGCCAGAGGGACGCGGGCTAGCGGGAGCCACGAGCAGTACTTC CARGTRASGSHEQYF
TRBJ2-2 few - TRBV5-6 TGTGCCAGCAGCTTGGTATGGACGGCGAACACCGGGGAGCTGTTTTTT CASSLVWTANTGELFF
TRBJ2-3 - TRBD2 TRBV12-3/TRBV12-4 TGTGCCCGCAGTTTAACCAGCGGGGGGCCCAGAGGCACAGATACGCAGTATTTT CARSLTSGGPRGTDTQYF
TRBJ2-5 few - TRBV14 TGTGCCAGCAGCCTCAGGGGCGCAGAGGGGACCCAGTACTTC CASSLRGAEGTQYF
TRBJ2-5 many TRBD2 TRBV12-3/TRBV12-4 TGTGCCAGCAGTTTTAGGTTGCTAGCGGGAGTAGGGGAGACCCAGTACTTC CASSFRLLAGVGETQYF
TRBJ2-7 many - TRBV5-6 TGTGCCAGCAGCGAGGGACGGTTCTACGAGCAGTACTTC CASSEGRFYEQYF
TRBJ1-1 few - TRBV15 TGTGCCACCAGCAGAGATTTCGGGTTTTCTGCTTTCTTT CATSRDFGFSAFF
TRBJ2-5 - TRBD1 TRBV2 TGTGCCAGCAGCGGGGACAGCCTAGGCCAAGAGACCCAGTACTTC CASSGDSLGQETQYF
TRBJ1-5 - - TRBV5-1 TGCGCCAGCAGCTTGGGTAGTAATTCGGTATGGCATTTT CASSLGSNSVWHF
TRBJ2-7 many TRBD1 TRBV29-1 TGCAGCGGGCTCAGGGCAGGGGGTTACGAGCAGTACTTC CSGLRAGGYEQYF